Following are 10 T cell receptor beta chains from one sample sequenced in a study of blood T cell repertoires in COVID-19 (dated by TCRdb to about 2020). Receptor amplification or capture employed the immunoSEQ multiplex PCR assay. Drawn from immuneACCESS, this table holds only the in-frame rearrangements with V and J called that TCRdb kept. Clones are partly lost; checked studies trace under half to an unresolved V gene and leave the rest unexplained. Within this sample are around 230,000 clones, with about 84% of them counted one time only. 7.9% of the sample is taken by the ten largest. The source material was peripheral blood. The receptor set was obtained from a woman older than 75 with acute or convalescent COVID-19.

Only one count was recorded for this clone. CDR3 amino acids: CATFAGAAVTGELFF. The CDR3, as DNA: TGTGCCACCTTCGCAGGGGCGGCGGTCACCGGGGAGCTGTTTTTT. The gene calls are TRBV28 and TRBJ2-2, with D perhaps TRBD1 (6 bases). Germline V gives CDR1 MDHEN, CDR2 SYDVKM. Trimming cost V 10 bases and J 4 bases, with 19 bases left between them. The CDR3 extends over 15 amino acids.

This clone was counted a single time. The gene calls are TRBV7-2 and TRBJ1-6, with unresolved D. The CDR3 covers 15 residues. V lost 4 bases and J lost 7, with 14 bases in between. Germline CDR1 and CDR2: SGHTA and FQGNSA. Here the CDR3 DNA reads TGTGCCAGCAGCTCGACCCGGAGCGTGAATTCACCCCTCCACTTT. It specifies CASSSTRSVNSPLHF.

This clone was counted only a few times. V and J are TRBV5-1 and TRBJ2-7, with 8 bases lining up with TRBD2. V trimming: 0 bases; J trimming: 0 bases; junction bases outside the gene matches: 5. This CDR3 region has 16 residues. Germline-derived CDR1 and CDR2 are SGHRS and YFSETQ. The DNA of the CDR3 is TGCGCCAGCAGCTTGGGCCCCAGCGGGAGCTCCTACGAGCAGTACTTC. Its translation: CASSLGPSGSSYEQYF.

J is TRBJ1-2 and V is TRBV6-5, with D perhaps matching TRBD1 (6 bases). The CDR3 runs to 14 residues. V dropped 2 bases and J dropped 8 bases, with 15 bases sitting between them. The germline gives CDR1 MNHEY, CDR2 SVGAGI. DNA of the CDR3: TGTGCCAGCAGTTACGCCGGGACACCTCGGGGCTACACCTTC. Residues: CASSYAGTPRGYTF.

The gene calls are TRBV12-3 or TRBV12-4 and TRBJ2-1; D unresolved. V lost 1 base, J lost 5 bases, and 3 bases lay in between. The CDR3 covers 12 residues. CDR3 region: CASSLVDNEQFF. CDR3 coding DNA: TGTGCCAGCAGTTTAGTAGACAATGAGCAGTTCTTC.

This clone has a single count. The rearrangement links TRBV6-5 to TRBJ2-3, with 8 bases that match TRBD2. This CDR3 has 14 residues. Germline CDR1 MNHEY, CDR2 SVGAGI. The V gene end was trimmed by 7 bases and the J gene end by 3 bases; junction bases not matched to a gene: 6. CDR3 region: CASNPSGLTDTQYF. The CDR3 region has the DNA TGTGCCAGCAACCCTAGCGGGTTAACAGATACGCAGTATTTT.

This rearrangement joins TRBV6-5 to TRBJ1-6; D is perhaps TRBD1 (5 bases). Germline values: CDR1 MNHEY, CDR2 SVGAGI. This CDR3 comprises 13 residues. Trimming cost V 2 bases and J 8 bases, with 7 bases left between them. The CDR3 DNA reads as TGTGCCAGCAGTTACAAGGGGCATTCACCCCTCCACTTT. Protein: CASSYKGHSPLHF.

The V and J genes are TRBV28 and TRBJ1-1; TRBD1 is a possible D gene (6 bases). V was shortened by 6 bases and J by 5 bases, with 16 bases between the two germline ends. Germline assignment: CDR1 MDHEN and CDR2 SYDVKM. The CDR3 consists of 14 residues. The CDR3 spells CASRTGGLRTEAFF. CDR3 in DNA: TGTGCCAGCAGAACGGGGGGGCTGAGGACTGAAGCTTTCTTT.

Ten or more counts support this clone. V gene TRBV12-5 combines with J gene TRBJ1-4, with D uncertain. Between the trimmed V and J ends, which lost 1 base and 0 bases, there was a span of 9 bases. From germline, CDR1 is LGHNT and CDR2 FRNRAP. CDR3 length: 16 residues. In DNA form, the CDR3 reads TGTGCTAGTGGTTTGGAAAGAGTTGCAACTAATGAAAAACTGTTTTTT. It codes for CASGLERVATNEKLFF.

The genes are TRBV2 and TRBJ2-7; TRBD1 is a possible D gene (5 bases). The germline V and J ends were trimmed by 2 bases and 2 bases, with 13 bases remaining between them. The V gene's germline CDR1 is SNHLY and CDR2 FYNNEI. This CDR3 is built from 15 residues. CDR3 nucleotide sequence: TGTGCCAGCAGTGAAAACAGGATTATTACCTACGAGCAGTACTTC. This encodes CASSENRIITYEQYF.